Listed below are T cell receptor beta chains from one sample, sequenced in a study of metastatic and nonmetastatic thyroid tumors. TCRdb re-processed the PCR reads through MiXCR. The sample holds about 30,000 clones, 25% to 35% seen once. The sequencing input was blood. The source is a female donor with papillary thyroid cancer or a benign thyroid nodule (not recorded which). Some clones in this sample may be carry-over from other donors' samples. The CDR3 runs from the conserved cysteine through the conserved F or W. Fields, in order: J gene, V gene, CDR3 protein.

TRBJ2-7,TRBV4-1,CASSPLAGSRSYEQYF
TRBJ1-6,TRBV2,CASATETGANSPLHF
TRBJ2-2,TRBV20-1,CSVILSGRALANTWELFF
TRBJ2-1,TRBV7-3,CASSLMAGSSNEQFF
TRBJ1-1,TRBV6-1,CASSQSTGNTEAFF
TRBJ1-2,TRBV6-1,CASRGDRYSGYTF
TRBJ2-1,TRBV7-8,CASSPERGGYNEQFF
TRBJ2-5,TRBV19,CASSIAPGGWETQYF
TRBJ2-2,TRBV20-1,CSAREGNTGELFF
TRBJ2-1,TRBV20-1,CSAGGQGVYNEQFF
TRBJ2-3,TRBV5-5,CASSITLAGADTQYF
TRBJ1-2,TRBV4-1,CASSRGAGEDYGYTF
TRBJ2-2,TRBV2,CASSPSNHDTGELFF
TRBJ2-5,TRBV24-1,CATSDSGHTIQETQYF
TRBJ1-2,TRBV15,CATSREGTGAPTELGYTF
TRBJ1-3,TRBV20-1,CSARGLNSGNTIYF
TRBJ1-3,TRBV6-2/TRBV6-3,CASTPGGNSGNTIYF
TRBJ1-4,TRBV13,CASSVTGTPTLFF